The clone carrying this TCR beta chain has ten or more counts. These data belong to a study of T cells after yellow fever vaccination. Overall study results and limits: Most primary-vaccination clones recurred post-booster (roughly 96% CD4, just over 85% CD8).

Via MiXCR, TCRdb re-called the 5' RACE reads, giving one row per CDR3 protein. This table has about 94,000 distinct CDR3 sequences, roughly 10% appearing once. Losses at the gene ends were 6 bases for V and 11 bases for J; bases not matched to a gene: 8. Germline V CDR1 and CDR2: LNHDA, SQIVND (reference sequence). CDR3 length: 13 amino acids. This clonotype was sampled from a man in his late teens or twenties who received the YFV17D yellow fever vaccine. This sample comprised CD8+ T cells not binding an NS4B(214-222) dextramer, sorted from PBMCs, obtained around 14 days after the first yellow fever vaccination. This chain connects TRBV19 to TRBJ1-4; 8 positions match TRBD1. CDR3 nucleotides: TGTGCCAGTAGCCAACCCGGACAGGGTAAACTGTTTTTT. Translation gives CASSQPGQGKLFF.